A selection of T cell receptor beta chains follows, all from one sample in a study of shared clonotypes between healthy human individuals. Produced via immunoSEQ multiplex PCR; TCRdb's table is partial and in-frame only. The sample yields about 2 million clones, roughly 95% seen once. The sample comprised naive CD8+ T cells sorted from blood. These receptors all stem from a man between 18 and 35 years old in good health. CDR3s include the opening cysteine and the closing phenylalanine or tryptophan.

v_call,cdr3_aa
TRBV5-6,CASSLAGSYEQYF
TRBV28,CASSLGWTGDEQYF
TRBV7-9,CASSPGLGYEQYF
TRBV2,CASLSDDKTYEQYF
TRBV5-6,CASSFRTGPAYEQYF
TRBV9,CASSVGLALSYTF
TRBV19,CASSYYGDYEQYF
TRBV7-9,CASSSWTGTSYGYTF
TRBV28,CASSLKGGSYEQYF
TRBV16,CASSQSGNTEAFF
TRBV2,CASIGVAGLNTGELFF
TRBV21-1,CASSKAPRGARGNTIYF
TRBV4-3,CASSIGREASYEQYF
TRBV7-6,CASSLGQDYEQYF
TRBV14,CASSHSRDRTYEQYF
TRBV25-1,CASSNSGGTQYF
TRBV7-9,CASSPRGGAYIQYF
TRBV29-1,CSVDPTGNTEAFF
TRBV13,CASRPGGTGTEAFF
TRBV29-1,CSVEDSRSYEQYF
TRBV9,CASSGEALAGFETQYF
TRBV4-3,CASSQEIAGVLGHEQFF
TRBV6-6,CASSRGGDQGDEQFF
TRBV2,CASSELAGVYNEQFF
TRBV15,CATSGDPLKSDRENQPQHF
TRBV9,CASSTSRLADTQYF
TRBV6-9,CASSYMQGNFRDGYTF
TRBV25-1,CASSYGDTQYF
TRBV5-1,CASSLAQGSNYEQYF
TRBV28,CASSPGTGPDTQYF
TRBV7-9,CASSFSEKLFF